Shown below are 24 T cell receptor beta chains from a single sample sequenced in a study of cytomegalovirus exposure and HLA in healthy donors. The primer mix had 60 Vbeta and 13 Jbeta primers. Sequenced by immunoSEQ multiplex PCR; TCRdb stores in-frame clones only, minus some. This table holds around 180,000 clones, less than 85% found once. The specimen sequenced was PBMCs. The receptors were gathered from a man aged 40-50 years in good health and CMV-seronegative.

The table lists this clone with a count of one. The V and J genes are TRBV27 and TRBJ2-5; D is unclear. V gave up 4 bases and J gave up 1 base, with 16 bases separating them. This CDR3 spans 16 amino acids. From germline, CDR1 is MNHEY and CDR2 SMNVEV (reference sequence). The DNA of the CDR3 is TGTGCCAGCAGTTCTACGACGACACACCGCCAAGAGACCCAGTACTTC. It specifies CASSSTTTHRQETQYF.

This sequence joins TRBV29-1 and TRBJ1-4; D may be TRBD1 (5 bases). V lost 4 bases and J 6 bases, leaving 12 bases between the germline ends. The CDR3 sequence is 13 residues long. Germline CDR1 is SQVTM and CDR2 is ANQGSEA. This chain's CDR3 is CSVGGGAHEKLFF. CDR3 sequence (DNA): TGCAGCGTTGGGGGTGGGGCCCATGAAAAACTGTTTTTT.

V gene TRBV7-2 combines with J gene TRBJ1-1, with 8 nucleotides matching TRBD1. The CDR3 runs to 13 residues. Unmatched junction bases numbered 4, after V lost 5 bases and J lost 5 bases. Germline lookup yields CDR1 SGHTA and CDR2 FQGNSA. The CDR3 DNA reads TGTGCCAGCAGCCTCACAGGGGGTACTGAAGCTTTCTTT. This encodes CASSLTGGTEAFF.

The V gene is TRBV11-2, the J gene TRBJ2-7; possibly TRBD2 for D (6 bases). The CDR3 spans 14 residues. Germline loops: CDR1 SGHAT, CDR2 FQNNGV. V was shortened by 4 bases and J by 4 bases, with 14 bases between the two germline ends. CDR3 sequence: CASSYTGLSYEQYF. Written as DNA, the CDR3 is TGTGCCAGCAGCTATACGGGACTTTCTTACGAGCAGTACTTC.

The rearrangement joins TRBV14 to TRBJ1-2; a weak D match, TRBD1 (6 bases). Germline lookup yields CDR1 SGHDN and CDR2 FVKESK. Trimming left V 1 base short and J 5 bases short, with 14 bases between. CDR3 length: 15 amino acids. The CDR3 DNA sequence: TGTGCCAGCAGCCAAGGACAGGCCGGGGCTTATGGCTACACCTTC. Translated: CASSQGQAGAYGYTF.

The CDR3 region has the DNA TGTGCCATCAGCCAAAGGGGGGAGACCCAGTACTTC. Translating it yields CAISQRGETQYF. This chain uses TRBV10-3 with TRBJ2-5, with D maybe TRBD1 (6 bases). Per the germline V gene, CDR1 is ENHRY and CDR2 is SYGVKD. V lost 6 bases to trimming and J lost 5 bases, with 10 bases between them. This CDR3 has 12 residues.

The rearrangement links TRBV6-1 to TRBJ1-5, with D maybe TRBD1 (5 bases). The V end was cut by 7 bases, the J end by 7 bases, with 17 bases between. The germline gives CDR1 MNHNS, CDR2 SASEGT. This CDR3 has 14 residues. The CDR3 nucleotides are TGTGCCAGCACCGAAAGCGGGACGATCCAGCCCCAGCATTTT. Its translation is CASTESGTIQPQHF.

The V and J genes are TRBV7-2 and TRBJ1-6; 7 positions agree with TRBD1. The CDR3 extends over 15 amino acids. The J segment lost 7 bases and the V segment lost 3 bases, leaving 6 bases of the junction unmatched. Germline-derived CDR1 and CDR2 are SGHTA and FQGNSA. CDR3 in amino acids: CASSFRTGWNSPLHF. The CDR3 DNA follows: TGTGCCAGCAGCTTTCGGACAGGATGGAATTCACCCCTCCACTTT.

The chain couples TRBV6-5 to TRBJ1-1; 10 bases match TRBD1. The CDR3 consists of 13 residues. CDR1 and CDR2 from the germline V gene are MNHEY and SVGAGI. J was trimmed by 10 bases and V by 4 bases; bases with no gene match: 6. The DNA for the CDR3 is TGTGCCAGCAGTTCCTCCGGGACAGGGGTAGCTTTCTTT. It encodes CASSSSGTGVAFF.

The rearrangement uses TRBV11-2 and TRBJ2-3; 11 bases are shared with TRBD2. Trimming took 5 bases from V and 5 from J; bases not matched to a gene: 6. CDR1 is SGHAT, CDR2 FQNNGV, per germline. The CDR3 loop spans 15 amino acids. As DNA, the CDR3 is TGTGCCAGCAGCCCCCGACTAGCGGGGTTAGATACGCAGTATTTT. Translated: CASSPRLAGLDTQYF.

This clone was detected a few times. The V gene is TRBV7-8, the J gene TRBJ1-5; D is unresolved. The V and J ends lost 1 base and 4 bases respectively, with 5 bases between them. This CDR3 is 13 amino acids long. In germline, CDR1 is SGHVS, CDR2 FQNEAQ. This chain's CDR3 is CASSLDSNQPQHF. CDR3 DNA: TGTGCCAGCAGCTTAGACTCAAATCAGCCCCAGCATTTT.

Only a few counts were recorded for this clone. The genes are TRBV30 and TRBJ2-4; D possibly corresponds to TRBD2 (6 bases). Per the germline V gene, CDR1 is GTSNPN and CDR2 is SVGIG (reference sequence). V lost 0 bases, J lost 7 bases, and 13 bases lay in between. The CDR3 has 14 amino acids. CDR3 residues: CAWSVQGGTNIQYF. The DNA for the CDR3 is TGTGCCTGGAGTGTACAAGGAGGGACGAACATTCAGTACTTC.

The rearrangement links TRBV7-9 to TRBJ1-4; possible D gene TRBD1, 5 bases. Germline V CDR1 and CDR2: SEHNR, FQNEAQ (reference sequence). V was cut by 4 bases and J by 0 bases, with 12 bases left in between. The CDR3 has 16 amino acids. CDR3 DNA sequence: TGTGCCAGCAGCTCACGTCTGACAGCAACTAATGAAAAACTGTTTTTT. Translation: CASSSRLTATNEKLFF.

This clone has more than one count but fewer than ten. The CDR3 sequence is CASSFPGQGVGYTF. CDR3 in DNA: TGCGCCAGCAGTTTCCCGGGACAGGGTGTGGGCTACACCTTC. The chain carries TRBV5-1 and TRBJ1-2; the match to TRBD1 covers 9 bases. The germline CDR1 and CDR2 sequences are SGHRS and YFSETQ. This CDR3 region has 14 residues. After removal of 5 bases from V and 8 bases from J, the junction contained 10 bases not matched to a gene.

The CDR3 DNA reads as TGTGCCTGGAGAAGAGACAGCTTCTATGGCTACACCTTC. This encodes CAWRRDSFYGYTF. The chain has TRBV30 and TRBJ1-2; D may be TRBD1 (5 bases). Germline V gene lookup returns CDR1 GTSNPN and CDR2 SVGIG (reference sequence). The CDR3 contains 13 residues. Trimming took off 3 bases at V and 4 bases at J, with 12 bases between the two ends.

The V gene is TRBV6-5, the J gene TRBJ2-5; a weak D match, TRBD2 (7 bases). Between the trimmed V and J ends, which lost 2 bases and 7 bases, there was a span of 8 bases. The CDR3 runs 12 residues. From germline, CDR1 is MNHEY and CDR2 SVGAGI. This CDR3 reads CASSYGGATQYF. The CDR3, as DNA: TGTGCCAGCAGTTACGGGGGGGCGACCCAGTACTTC.

The chain joins TRBV6-5 to TRBJ1-3, with D tentatively TRBD1 (5 bases). The CDR3 sequence is 15 residues long. V lost 5 bases to trimming and J lost 3 bases, with 14 bases between them. Germline V CDR1 and CDR2: MNHEY, SVGAGI. CDR3 bases: TGTGCCAGCAGTGCGTCCAGGGTGGTTGGAAACACCATATATTTT. Protein product: CASSASRVVGNTIYF.

This sequence joins TRBV2 and TRBJ1-5; 7 bases line up with TRBD1. Trimming at V came to 4 bases and at J to 3 bases, leaving 3 bases not matched to a gene. The CDR3 runs to 14 residues. Germline values: CDR1 SNHLY, CDR2 FYNNEI. The CDR3 nucleotides are TGTGCCAGCAGTGCGGGACAGTTCAATCAGCCCCAGCATTTT. Protein sequence: CASSAGQFNQPQHF.

V usage is TRBV6-4 and J usage is TRBJ2-3, with D maybe TRBD2 (6 bases). This CDR3 contains 14 residues. V lost 2 bases, J lost 1 base, and 7 bases lay in between. Germline-derived CDR1 and CDR2 are MRHNA and SNTAGT. CDR3 sequence: CASSDASGTDTQYF. The CDR3 region has the DNA TGTGCCAGCAGTGACGCTAGCGGCACAGATACGCAGTATTTT.

The chain couples TRBV5-4 to TRBJ1-4, with TRBD1 matching 9 bases. This CDR3 is built from 14 residues. The trim removed 3 bases at V and 6 bases at J, leaving 3 bases unmatched. Germline CDR1 reads SGHNT; CDR2 reads YYREEE (reference sequence). CDR3 region: CASSSGTGYEKLFF. In DNA form, the CDR3 reads TGTGCCAGCAGCTCCGGGACAGGGTATGAAAAACTGTTTTTT.

A note on this clone: A read error may produce the germline difference seen at one junction end. The chain uses TRBV7-9 and TRBJ2-7, with 7 bases lining up with TRBD1. In germline, CDR1 is SEHNR, CDR2 FQNEAQ (reference sequence). This CDR3 has 15 residues. The CDR3 DNA sequence: TGTTCCAGCAGCTTCCAGGGACAGTCTTTCTACGAGCAGTACTTC. Translated, it gives CSSSFQGQSFYEQYF.

This chain connects TRBV7-2 to TRBJ1-2, with D perhaps matching TRBD1 (6 bases). The CDR3 is made up of 15 amino acids. Germline assignment: CDR1 SGHTA and CDR2 FQGNSA. V lost 2 bases and J 8 bases, leaving 18 bases between the germline ends. The CDR3 DNA follows: TGTGCCAGCAGCTTAATGACCTCGGGAGGGGGGGGCTACACCTTC. Translating it yields CASSLMTSGGGGYTF. Together with reference TRBV7-2 and TRBJ1-2, the CDR3 gives the full variable domain: GAGVSQSPSNKVTEKGKDVELRCDPISGHTALYWYRQSLGQGLEFLIYFQGNSAPDKSGLPSDRFSAERTGGSVSTLTIQRTQQEDSAVYLCASSLMTSGGGGYTFGSGTRLTVV.

The chain links TRBV2 to TRBJ1-5; perhaps TRBD1 as D (5 bases). Germline CDR1 reads SNHLY; CDR2 reads FYNNEI. The CDR3 consists of 15 residues. The V end lost 3 bases, the J end lost 4 bases, and 13 bases lay between the germline ends. Here the CDR3 DNA reads TGTGCCAGCAGTGATCGCGGGACTCGGAATCAGCCCCAGCATTTT. This codes for CASSDRGTRNQPQHF.

The chain carries TRBV6-5 and TRBJ1-2; D unresolved. Looked up from germline, CDR1 is MNHEY and CDR2 is SVGAGI. V was clipped by 2 bases and J by 8 bases, with 12 bases between them. This CDR3 is 13 amino acids long. The CDR3 protein is CASSYAAGGGYTF. The CDR3 DNA follows: TGTGCCAGCAGTTACGCGGCCGGAGGGGGCTACACCTTC.